This entry is about one T cell receptor beta chain. The data belong to a study of blood T cells in healthy people across ages. V was cut by 3 bases and J by 2 bases, with 11 bases left in between. In germline, CDR1 is MNHEY, CDR2 SMNVEV (reference sequence). The CDR3 spans 15 residues. Using a J-beta primer mix together with a sample-barcoded 5' primer, a second PCR was run for roughly 7 to 11 cycles. One entry per CDR3 protein, called by TCRdb with MiXCR from the 5' RACE reads. The data show roughly 1,100,000 distinct CDR3 sequences, approximately 25% seen once. The data were also submitted as part of a second study, on T cells of mothers and their children.

The TCR comes from a girl aged 2 to 9 in good health. V is TRBV27 and J is TRBJ1-3; no clear D gene. What was sequenced was blood. The CDR3, as DNA: TGTGCCAGCAGTTTGGGTGGACCGCCTGGAAACACCATATATTTT. Translating gives CASSLGGPPGNTIYF.